This T cell receptor beta chain was identified in a study of T cells in Graves' hyperthyroidism and ophthalmopathy. The CDR3 has 16 residues. Germline assignment: CDR1 SGHRS and CDR2 YFSETQ. V lost 5 bases and J lost 8, with 25 bases in between. Amplification of TCR beta CDR3 regions was performed using RNA transcripts as template. First-round RT-PCR targeting the TCR CDR3 was performed with the HTBI primer set. MiXCR, applied by TCRdb to the multiplex PCR reads, yields one record per CDR3 protein. Of about 160,000 distinct CDR3 sequences detected, less than 10% appear once; the ten largest clones hold 22%.

Sequencing was performed on blood. The receptor was isolated from a young woman with Graves' hyperthyroidism that later progressed to Graves' ophthalmopathy. V gene TRBV5-1 combines with J gene TRBJ1-2; D is perhaps TRBD1 (6 bases). The CDR3 is CASRETGHSTPTGYTF. CDR3 coding DNA: TGCGCCAGCAGGGAGACAGGACATTCAACCCCCACGGGCTACACCTTC.